Each of the 30 T cell receptor beta chains below was sequenced from the same sample in a study of human T cells and chemical hapten exposure. Time point of the sample: pre-sensitization, week 0. Treatment in this sample: therapeutic diphenylcyclopropenone sensitization with weekly scalp DPC. Each CDR3 protein is one row after TCRdb ran MiXCR on the RACE reads. The data show approximately 370,000 distinct CDR3 sequences, around 5.5% seen once. Specimen: whole blood, collected in connection with sensitization to the hapten diphenylcyclopropenone (DPC). The receptors originated from a young woman with alopecia areata. Some clones in this sample may be carry-over from other donors' samples.

The CDR3 region has the DNA TGCGCCAGCAGCTTCCGGGACATTGGTGAAAAACTGTTTTTT. This translates into CASSFRDIGEKLFF. The chain combines TRBV5-1 with TRBJ1-4, with D tentatively TRBD1 (6 bases). This CDR3 is built from 14 residues. Trimming pared 2 bases from V and 7 bases from J, leaving 12 bases between. Germline CDR1 reads SGHRS; CDR2 reads YFSETQ. The variable domain in full, completed from reference TRBV5-1 and TRBJ1-4, reads KAGVTQTPRYLIKTRGQQVTLSCSPISGHRSVSWYQQTPGQGLQFLFEYFSETQRNKGNFPGRFSGRQFSNSRSEMNVSTLELGDSALYLCASSFRDIGEKLFFGSGTQLSVL.

This clonotype was seen at least ten times. This chain links TRBV7-2 with TRBJ1-2, with a possible D match to TRBD1 (6 bases). The germline V gene encodes CDR1 SGHTA and CDR2 FQGNSA. Trimming removed 3 bases at V and 4 bases at J, with 9 bases between. The CDR3 has 13 amino acids. CDR3: CASSFGQSYGYTF. In DNA, the CDR3 is TGTGCCAGCAGCTTTGGACAGAGCTATGGCTACACCTTC.

This clonotype has a count of ten or more. The rearrangement uses TRBV5-4 and TRBJ2-5, with D possibly TRBD1 on 6 matching bases. Trimming removed 4 bases at V and 4 bases at J, with 23 bases between. The germline V gene encodes CDR1 SGHNT and CDR2 YYREEE (reference sequence). The CDR3 extends over 17 amino acids. The CDR3 reads CASSPFGAGALGETQYF. DNA for the CDR3: TGTGCCAGCAGCCCGTTCGGTGCAGGGGCCCTCGGAGAGACCCAGTACTTC.

This clonotype was observed many times. This chain links TRBV13 with TRBJ1-4, with D maybe TRBD1 (5 bases). Trimming removed 8 bases from V and 8 bases from J, with 24 bases in between. CDR1 is PRHDT and CDR2 is FYEKMQ in the germline V gene (reference sequence). The CDR3 sequence is 16 residues long. This chain's CDR3 is CASSVQGEVVREKLFF. CDR3 DNA: TGTGCCAGCTCTGTTCAGGGAGAGGTTGTTCGGGAAAAACTGTTTTTT. Filled out from reference TRBV13 and TRBJ1-4, the complete variable domain reads AAGVIQSPRHLIKEKRETATLKCYPIPRHDTVYWYQQGPGQDPQFLISFYEKMQSDKGSIPDRFSAQQFSDYHSELNMSSLELGDSALYFCASSVQGEVVREKLFFGSGTQLSVL.

V gene TRBV6-5 combines with J gene TRBJ2-1; weak D call: TRBD2 (5 bases). The germline CDR1 and CDR2 sequences are MNHEY and SVGAGI. The CDR3 spans 13 residues. V lost 4 bases to trimming and J lost 4 bases, with 8 bases between them. This chain's CDR3 is CASSSGEYNEQFF. The CDR3 nucleotides are TGTGCCAGCAGTTCCGGGGAATACAATGAGCAGTTCTTC.

This clonotype appeared a few times. The genes are TRBV20-1 and TRBJ1-5, with 7 bases lining up with TRBD1. Germline CDR1 and CDR2: DFQATT and SNEGSKA (reference sequence). CDR3 length: 13 amino acids. J lost 4 bases, V lost 2 bases, and 2 bases had no gene match. CDR3 in amino acids: CSARTQGNQPQHF. Here the CDR3 DNA reads TGCAGTGCTAGAACACAGGGGAATCAGCCCCAGCATTTT.

This clonotype appeared a few times. The genes are TRBV18 and TRBJ2-6; 11 bases are a match to TRBD1. Germline V gene data show CDR1 as KGHSH and CDR2 as LQKENI. The J segment lost 0 bases and the V segment lost 3 bases, leaving 7 bases of the junction unmatched. This CDR3 comprises 19 residues. The CDR3 DNA follows: TGTGCCAGCTCACCTTCCGGGACAGGGGGGGACTCTGGGGCCAACGTCCTGACTTTC. Translation: CASSPSGTGGDSGANVLTF.

This clonotype was picked up many times. The chain couples TRBV6-5 to TRBJ2-7, with 8 bases matching TRBD1. Germline trimming cut 2 bases from V and 3 bases from J; bases unmatched to any gene: 6. The V gene's germline CDR1 is MNHEY and CDR2 SVGAGI. The CDR3 covers 15 residues. The CDR3 is CASSYGTGGFYEQYF. In DNA form, the CDR3 reads TGTGCCAGCAGTTACGGGACAGGCGGCTTCTACGAGCAGTACTTC.

The rearrangement uses TRBV6-5 and TRBJ2-5, with 7 bases that match TRBD1. CDR1 is MNHEY, CDR2 SVGAGI, per germline. Germline trimming cut 2 bases from V and 5 bases from J; bases unmatched to any gene: 5. The CDR3 extends over 14 amino acids. The chain's CDR3 is CASSYGDRVETQYF. In nucleotides, the CDR3 is TGTGCCAGCAGTTACGGAGACAGGGTGGAGACCCAGTACTTC.

This clonotype was observed a handful of times. J is TRBJ1-1 and V is TRBV13; tentative D call: TRBD1 (6 bases). The CDR3 runs 14 residues. Trimming pared 6 bases from V and 6 bases from J, leaving 17 bases between. Germline CDR1 PRHDT, CDR2 FYEKMQ (reference sequence). The CDR3 DNA follows: TGTGCCAGCAGTTTCGGACAGCAGCGGCCTGAAGCTTTCTTT. Its translation is CASSFGQQRPEAFF. Full variable domain (outside the CDR3, taken from reference TRBV13 and TRBJ1-1): AAGVIQSPRHLIKEKRETATLKCYPIPRHDTVYWYQQGPGQDPQFLISFYEKMQSDKGSIPDRFSAQQFSDYHSELNMSSLELGDSALYFCASSFGQQRPEAFFGQGTRLTVV.

This clonotype was picked up many times. The chain has TRBV10-2 and TRBJ2-1; D gene unclear. The germline V gene has CDR1 WSHSY and CDR2 SAAADI. Trimming took 5 bases from V and 6 from J, leaving 8 bases between them. The CDR3 contains 12 residues. CDR3 DNA sequence: TGCGCCAGCAGTCGGGTTCTCAATGAGCAGTTCTTC. Its protein product is CASSRVLNEQFF.

The chain carries TRBV2 and TRBJ1-2, with TRBD1 matching 8 bases. Germline V gene data show CDR1 as SNHLY and CDR2 as FYNNEI. This CDR3 spans 15 amino acids. Losses at the gene ends were 4 bases for V and 0 bases for J; bases not matched to a gene: 4. DNA for the CDR3: TGTGCCAGCAGTGGACGGACAGGGCCTAACTATGGCTACACCTTC. Translated: CASSGRTGPNYGYTF.

In its sample, this clonotype was seen many times. This rearrangement joins TRBV7-9 to TRBJ2-3, with TRBD1 matching over 7 bases. The CDR3 totals 15 residues. V was clipped by 4 bases and J by 0 bases; unmatched bases: 4. CDR1 and CDR2 from the germline V gene are SEHNR and FQNEAQ (reference sequence). CDR3 coding DNA: TGTGCCAGCAGCTCCGGGACAGTCAGCACAGATACGCAGTATTTT. Amino acids: CASSSGTVSTDTQYF.

This clonotype has a count of ten or more. This rearrangement joins TRBV10-3 to TRBJ2-7; TRBD2 might be the D (6 bases). From germline, CDR1 is ENHRY and CDR2 SYGVKD. Trimming pared 3 bases from V and 3 bases from J, leaving 12 bases between. There are 14 residues in the CDR3. The CDR3 loop reads CAISERGADYEQYF. The CDR3 DNA follows: TGTGCCATCAGTGAACGCGGGGCGGACTACGAGCAGTACTTC.

This clonotype appeared many times. The J gene is TRBJ1-2, the V gene TRBV4-2; the match to TRBD1 covers 10 bases. The germline V gene encodes CDR1 LGHNA and CDR2 YNFKEQ. V shed 3 bases, J shed 3 bases, and the junction held 7 bases outside the gene matches. The CDR3 contains 16 residues. CDR3 in amino acids: CASSQEMTGGDYGYTF. CDR3 bases: TGTGCCAGCAGCCAGGAGATGACAGGGGGCGACTATGGCTACACCTTC.

This clonotype has a handful of counts. The chain is built from TRBV7-2 and TRBJ1-6; D is uncertain. This CDR3 is built from 14 residues. In germline, CDR1 is SGHTA, CDR2 FQGNSA. With 3 bases removed from V and 11 bases from J, the gap between germline ends came to 14 bases. CDR3 DNA: TGTGCCAGCAGCTTTGGGCAGCCGATAACACCCCTCCACTTT. As protein: CASSFGQPITPLHF.

This clonotype was counted between two and nine times. The V gene is TRBV2, the J gene TRBJ2-1; D gene unclear. The CDR3 loop spans 13 amino acids. In germline, CDR1 is SNHLY, CDR2 FYNNEI. V was trimmed by 4 bases and J by 0 bases, leaving 4 bases between them. DNA for the CDR3: TGTGCCAGCAGTGTGACCTCCTACAATGAGCAGTTCTTC. This encodes CASSVTSYNEQFF.

This clonotype was seen ten or more times. The chain carries TRBV7-9 and TRBJ2-3; D is unclear. Trimming took 1 base from V and 1 from J, leaving 6 bases between them. Germline lookup yields CDR1 SEHNR and CDR2 FQNEAQ (reference sequence). The CDR3 consists of 14 residues. For the CDR3, the DNA is TGTGCCAGCAGCTTAGGTGCGGGCACAGATACGCAGTATTTT. It codes for CASSLGAGTDTQYF.

Only a few counts were recorded for this clonotype. The chain has TRBV27 and TRBJ1-2; 9 positions match TRBD1. Germline CDR1 is MNHEY and CDR2 is SMNVEV (reference sequence). This CDR3 comprises 14 residues. Losses at the gene ends were 4 bases for V and 7 bases for J; bases not matched to a gene: 7. The CDR3 DNA sequence: TGTGCCAGCAGTTCCATGGACAGGGGTCGTGGCTACACCTTC. It specifies CASSSMDRGRGYTF.

This clonotype has at least ten counts. The genes are TRBV7-2 and TRBJ1-1; the D is unclear. Germline values: CDR1 SGHTA, CDR2 FQGNSA. V gave up 1 base and J gave up 5 bases, with 11 bases separating them. The CDR3 has 14 residues. The DNA of the CDR3 is TGTGCCAGCAGCTTAGAGGGTCGCGCTACTGAAGCTTTCTTT. It yields the protein CASSLEGRATEAFF.

This clonotype showed up many times. This rearrangement joins TRBV20-1 to TRBJ2-7, with TRBD2 matching 13 bases. The CDR3 contains 19 residues. Germline trimming cut 4 bases from V and 0 bases from J; bases unmatched to any gene: 15. Germline V gene lookup returns CDR1 DFQATT and CDR2 SNEGSKA (reference sequence). The CDR3 coding sequence is TGCAGTGCTACCCAAGGGGCCTTAAGGACTAGCGGGAGCTCCTACGAGCAGTACTTC. Its protein product is CSATQGALRTSGSSYEQYF.

There are a few counts of this clonotype. The rearrangement joins TRBV12-3 or TRBV12-4 to TRBJ2-7; TRBD1 is a possible D gene (6 bases). CDR3 length: 14 amino acids. V lost 6 bases to trimming and J lost 0 bases, with 12 bases between them. The CDR3 spells CASSRQESSYEQYF. In nucleotides, the CDR3 is TGTGCCAGCAGCCGACAGGAGAGCTCCTACGAGCAGTACTTC.

This clonotype was picked up a small number of times. The chain combines TRBV6-2 or TRBV6-3 with TRBJ1-5; a possible D gene is TRBD1 (5 bases). Germline V lookup: CDR1 MNHEY, CDR2 SVGEGT. V was clipped by 6 bases and J by 4 bases, with 16 bases between them. This CDR3 comprises 15 residues. CDR3 DNA sequence: TGTGCCAGCAGCAACCGGGGCCGGGAAAATCAGCCCCAGCATTTT. It codes for CASSNRGRENQPQHF.

The table lists this clonotype with a few counts. The chain carries TRBV5-1 and TRBJ2-3; TRBD2 matches 12 bases. Unmatched junction bases numbered 12, after V lost 4 bases and J lost 6 bases. CDR1 SGHRS and CDR2 YFSETQ come from the germline V gene. The CDR3 runs 17 residues. The DNA of the CDR3 is TGCGCCAGCAGCCTCCAGGCTAGCGGGGGGGGAGTGGATACGCAGTATTTT. It translates to CASSLQASGGGVDTQYF.

This clonotype was observed a handful of times. The chain employs TRBV7-2 and TRBJ1-2; unclear D gene. Between the trimmed V and J ends, which lost 1 base and 8 bases, there was a span of 14 bases. The germline V gene has CDR1 SGHTA and CDR2 FQGNSA. This CDR3 is 14 amino acids long. This CDR3 is CASSLGGTVGGYTF. CDR3 nucleotides: TGTGCCAGCAGCTTAGGCGGAACCGTCGGAGGCTACACCTTC.

V gene TRBV4-2 combines with J gene TRBJ1-2; D not certain. V was trimmed by 1 base and J by 4 bases, leaving 19 bases between them. The CDR3 has 17 residues. Germline CDR1 and CDR2: LGHNA and YNFKEQ. CDR3 DNA: TGTGCCAGCAGCCAAGCAGCAAGCGGAGCAGGTTCCTATGGCTACACCTTC. This codes for CASSQAASGAGSYGYTF.

This clonotype was observed at least ten times. The CDR3 nucleotides are TGCGCCAGCAGCTTGGCAGGGGACTCCAATCAGCCCCAGCATTTT. It specifies CASSLAGDSNQPQHF. The V call is TRBV5-1, the J call TRBJ1-5; tentatively, D is TRBD1 (6 bases). The V end was cut by 0 bases, the J end by 3 bases, with 10 bases between. The CDR3 extends over 15 amino acids. Germline CDR1 SGHRS, CDR2 YFSETQ.

The chain links TRBV7-9 to TRBJ2-7; D unclear. Deletions cut 5 bases from V and 2 bases from J, with 7 bases between. The CDR3 spans 12 residues. The germline V gene encodes CDR1 SEHNR and CDR2 FQNEAQ (reference sequence). CDR3 sequence: CASSVGTYEQYF. CDR3 sequence (DNA): TGTGCCAGCAGCGTGGGGACCTACGAGCAGTACTTC.

The chain has TRBV6-2 or TRBV6-3 and TRBJ2-3, with 7 positions matching TRBD2. Germline V gives CDR1 MNHEY, CDR2 SVGEGT. Losses at the gene ends were 0 bases for V and 6 bases for J; bases not matched to a gene: 9. The CDR3 runs 16 residues. CDR3 sequence: CASSYSGSGLGDTQYF. For the CDR3, the DNA is TGTGCCAGCAGTTACTCCGGGTCAGGACTAGGGGATACGCAGTATTTT.

This clonotype appeared many times. The chain is built from TRBV2 and TRBJ1-5; D gene ambiguous. Per the germline V gene, CDR1 is SNHLY and CDR2 is FYNNEI. The length of the CDR3 is 14 residues. V dropped 4 bases and J dropped 0 bases, with 7 bases sitting between them. CDR3 residues: CASSGDVSNQPQHF. The CDR3 DNA reads TGTGCCAGCAGTGGGGATGTTAGCAATCAGCCCCAGCATTTT. The complete variable domain, with remaining parts taken from reference TRBV2 and TRBJ1-5, reads EPEVTQTPSHQVTQMGQEVILRCVPISNHLYFYWYRQILGQKVEFLVSFYNNEISEKSEIFDDQFSVERPDGSNFTLKIRSTKLEDSAMYFCASSGDVSNQPQHFGDGTRLSIL.